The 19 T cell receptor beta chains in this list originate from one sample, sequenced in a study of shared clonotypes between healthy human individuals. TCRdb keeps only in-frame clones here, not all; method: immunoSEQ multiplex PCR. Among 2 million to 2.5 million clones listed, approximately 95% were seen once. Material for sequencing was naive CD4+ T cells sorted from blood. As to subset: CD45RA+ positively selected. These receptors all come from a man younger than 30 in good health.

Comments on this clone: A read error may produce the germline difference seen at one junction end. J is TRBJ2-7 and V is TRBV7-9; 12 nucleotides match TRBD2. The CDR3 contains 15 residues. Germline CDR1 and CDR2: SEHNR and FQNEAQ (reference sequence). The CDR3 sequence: CASSMGLAGSDEQYF. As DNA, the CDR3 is TGTGCCAGCAGCATGGGACTAGCGGGCTCCGACGAGCAGTACTTC.

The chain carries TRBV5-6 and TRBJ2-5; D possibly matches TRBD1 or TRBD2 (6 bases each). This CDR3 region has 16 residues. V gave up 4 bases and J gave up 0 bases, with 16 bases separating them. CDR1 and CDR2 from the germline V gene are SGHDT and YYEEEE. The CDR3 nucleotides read TGTGCCAGCAGCGACAGGCGTCGGGGGTACCAAGAGACCCAGTACTTC. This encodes CASSDRRRGYQETQYF.

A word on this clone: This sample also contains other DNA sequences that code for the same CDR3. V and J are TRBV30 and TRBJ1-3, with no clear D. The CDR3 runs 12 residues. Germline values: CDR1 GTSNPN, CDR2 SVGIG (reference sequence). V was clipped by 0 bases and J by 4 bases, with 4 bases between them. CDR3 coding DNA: TGTGCCTGGAGTGTAGGCGGAAACACCATATATTTT. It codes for CAWSVGGNTIYF.

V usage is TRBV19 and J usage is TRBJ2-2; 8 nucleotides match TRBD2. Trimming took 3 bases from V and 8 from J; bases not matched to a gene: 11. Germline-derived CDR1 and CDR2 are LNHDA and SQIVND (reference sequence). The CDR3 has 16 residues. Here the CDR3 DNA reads TGTGCCAGTAGTATTAAGGGTAGCGGGATTACTGGGGAGCTGTTTTTT. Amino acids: CASSIKGSGITGELFF.

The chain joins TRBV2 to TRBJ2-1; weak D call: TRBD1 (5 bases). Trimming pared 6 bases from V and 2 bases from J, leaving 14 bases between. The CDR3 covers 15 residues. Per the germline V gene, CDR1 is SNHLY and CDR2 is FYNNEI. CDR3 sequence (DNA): TGTGCCAGCAGGGCCGAAGGGGCCCCCTACAATGAGCAGTTCTTC. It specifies CASRAEGAPYNEQFF.

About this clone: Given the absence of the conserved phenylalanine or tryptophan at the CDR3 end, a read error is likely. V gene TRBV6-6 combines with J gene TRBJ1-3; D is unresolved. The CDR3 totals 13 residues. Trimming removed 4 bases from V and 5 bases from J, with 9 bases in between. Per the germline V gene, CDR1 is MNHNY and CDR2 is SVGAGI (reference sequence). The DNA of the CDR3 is TGTGCCAGCAGTTCCATTTCCAGAAACACCATATATCTT. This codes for CASSSISRNTIYL.

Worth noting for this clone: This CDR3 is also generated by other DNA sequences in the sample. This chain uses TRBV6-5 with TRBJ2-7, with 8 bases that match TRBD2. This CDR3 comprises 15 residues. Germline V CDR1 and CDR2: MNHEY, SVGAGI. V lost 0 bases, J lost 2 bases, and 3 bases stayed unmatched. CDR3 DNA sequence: TGTGCCAGCAGTTACTCGCGGGGGGCTCCCTACGAGCAGTACTTC. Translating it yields CASSYSRGAPYEQYF.

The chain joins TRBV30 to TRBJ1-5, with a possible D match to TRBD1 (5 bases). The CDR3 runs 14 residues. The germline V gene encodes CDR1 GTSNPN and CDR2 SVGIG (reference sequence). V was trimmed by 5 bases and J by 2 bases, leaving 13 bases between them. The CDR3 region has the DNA TGTGCCTGGGATCCGGGGGGAGGCAATCAGCCCCAGCATTTT. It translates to CAWDPGGGNQPQHF.

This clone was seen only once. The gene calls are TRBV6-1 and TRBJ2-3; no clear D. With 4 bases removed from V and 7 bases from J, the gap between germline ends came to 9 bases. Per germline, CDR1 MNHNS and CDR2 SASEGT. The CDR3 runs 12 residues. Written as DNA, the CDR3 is TGTGCCAGCAGTGCCGACTCGAATACGCAGTATTTT. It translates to CASSADSNTQYF.

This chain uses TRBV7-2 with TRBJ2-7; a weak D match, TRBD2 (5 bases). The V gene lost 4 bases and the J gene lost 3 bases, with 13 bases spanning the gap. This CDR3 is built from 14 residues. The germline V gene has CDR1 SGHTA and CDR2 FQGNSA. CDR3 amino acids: CASSYRGSFYEQYF. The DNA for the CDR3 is TGTGCCAGCAGCTACCGGGGTTCGTTCTACGAGCAGTACTTC.

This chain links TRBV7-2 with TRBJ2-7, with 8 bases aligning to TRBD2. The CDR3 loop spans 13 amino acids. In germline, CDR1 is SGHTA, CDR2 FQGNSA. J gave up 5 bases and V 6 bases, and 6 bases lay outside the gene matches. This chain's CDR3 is CASRLGLANEQYF. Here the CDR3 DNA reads TGTGCCAGCAGACTTGGACTAGCAAACGAGCAGTACTTC.

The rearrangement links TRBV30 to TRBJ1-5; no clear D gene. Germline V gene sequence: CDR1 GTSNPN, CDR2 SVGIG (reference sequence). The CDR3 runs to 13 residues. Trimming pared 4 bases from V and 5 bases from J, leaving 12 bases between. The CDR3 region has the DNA TGTGCCTGGACCCCTCGGTGGGATCAGCCCCAGCATTTT. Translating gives CAWTPRWDQPQHF.

The DNA for the CDR3 is TGTGCCAGCTCACCAGGAGGAATTCGGGGGGAGTACGAGCAGTACTTC. Protein product: CASSPGGIRGEYEQYF. The chain couples TRBV18 to TRBJ2-7; TRBD2 agrees at 7 bases. V was pared by 2 bases and J by 4 bases, with 11 bases of the junction left unmatched. Germline assignment: CDR1 KGHSH and CDR2 LQKENI. The CDR3 has 16 amino acids.

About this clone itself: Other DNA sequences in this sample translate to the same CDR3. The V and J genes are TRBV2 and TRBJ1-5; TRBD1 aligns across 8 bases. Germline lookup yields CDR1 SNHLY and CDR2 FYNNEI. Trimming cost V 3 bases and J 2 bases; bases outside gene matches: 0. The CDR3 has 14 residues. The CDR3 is CASSETGGNQPQHF. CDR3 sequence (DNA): TGTGCCAGCAGTGAGACAGGGGGCAATCAGCCCCAGCATTTT.

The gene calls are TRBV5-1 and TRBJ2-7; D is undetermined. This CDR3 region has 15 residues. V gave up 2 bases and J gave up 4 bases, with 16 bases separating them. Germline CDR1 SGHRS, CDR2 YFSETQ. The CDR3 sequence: CASSLSGPNLYEQYF. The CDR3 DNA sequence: TGCGCCAGCAGCTTATCAGGACCGAACTTATACGAGCAGTACTTC.

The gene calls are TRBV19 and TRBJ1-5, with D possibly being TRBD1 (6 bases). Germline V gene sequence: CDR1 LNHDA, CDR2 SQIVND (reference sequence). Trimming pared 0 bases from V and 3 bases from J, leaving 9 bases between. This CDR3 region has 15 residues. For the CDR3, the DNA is TGTGCCAGTAGTATAGAAGGGGGTCACAATCAGCCCCAGCATTTT. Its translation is CASSIEGGHNQPQHF.

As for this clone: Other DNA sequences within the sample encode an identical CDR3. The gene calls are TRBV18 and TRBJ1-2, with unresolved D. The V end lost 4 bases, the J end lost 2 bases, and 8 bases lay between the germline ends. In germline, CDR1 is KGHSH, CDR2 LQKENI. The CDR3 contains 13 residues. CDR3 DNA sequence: TGTGCCAGCTCACTGGATCCGAACTATGGCTACACCTTC. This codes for CASSLDPNYGYTF.

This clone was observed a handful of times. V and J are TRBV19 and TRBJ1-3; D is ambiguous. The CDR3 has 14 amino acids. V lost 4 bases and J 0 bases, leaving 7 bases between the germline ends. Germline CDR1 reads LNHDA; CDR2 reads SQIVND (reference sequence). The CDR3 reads CASSTDFSGNTIYF. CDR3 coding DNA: TGTGCCAGTAGTACGGATTTCTCTGGAAACACCATATATTTT.

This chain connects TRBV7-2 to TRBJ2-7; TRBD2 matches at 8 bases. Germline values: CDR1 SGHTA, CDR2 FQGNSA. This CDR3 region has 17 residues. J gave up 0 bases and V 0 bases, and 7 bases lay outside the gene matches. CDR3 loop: CASSLAQNSGASYEQYF. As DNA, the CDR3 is TGTGCCAGCAGCTTAGCGCAAAATAGCGGGGCCTCCTACGAGCAGTACTTC.